This TCR beta chain derives from a study of chronic HIV infection and antiretroviral therapy (dated by TCRdb to about 2015). The library was generated by 5' RACE. TCRdb lists the instrument as Illumina MiSeq. Using fastp trimming at Q25 and MiXCR clonotype assembly, TCRdb reanalyzed the public sequencing data and kept in-frame beta chains. Each entry merges the rows of one CDR3 protein and shows their most common DNA and genes. The sample has about 38,000 distinct CDR3 sequences on record, roughly 8.8% of them singletons. The ten most abundant clones make up roughly 2.8% of the sample. From cysteine to phenylalanine, the CDR3 is 14 amino acids long. The sequence is cut down to CDR3 DNA, 42 bases in frame from base 1. Trimming removed 11 bases from V and 5 bases from J; the gene matches leave 11 bases unexplained. Based on the germline V gene (reference sequence), the CDR1 and CDR2 sequences are MNHNY and SVGAGI.

This clonotype has a handful of counts. The specificity of this receptor is unknown. Per-base quality was not reported, and no clone a single base away is much larger than it. The sample comprised peripheral blood. The sequence was collected from an adult who had HIV and had not received antiretroviral therapy, or was an uninfected healthy control (not recorded which). The chain joins TRBV6-6 to TRBJ2-3; 9 of the junction bases match TRBD1. In nucleotides, the sequence is TGTGCCGGATACGGGACAGGGAATCAAGATACGCAGTATTTT. It translates to CAGYGTGNQDTQYF.